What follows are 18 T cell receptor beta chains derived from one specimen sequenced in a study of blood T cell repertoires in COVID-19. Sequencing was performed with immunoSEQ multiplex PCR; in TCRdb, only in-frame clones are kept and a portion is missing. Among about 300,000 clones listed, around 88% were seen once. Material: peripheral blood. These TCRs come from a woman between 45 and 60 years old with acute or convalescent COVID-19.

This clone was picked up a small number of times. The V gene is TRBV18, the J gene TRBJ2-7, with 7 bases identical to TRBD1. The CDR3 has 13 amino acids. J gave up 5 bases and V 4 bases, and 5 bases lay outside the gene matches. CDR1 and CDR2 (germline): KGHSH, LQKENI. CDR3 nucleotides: TGTGCCAGCTCACAGGGGGCGGGTAACGAGCAGTACTTC. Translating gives CASSQGAGNEQYF.

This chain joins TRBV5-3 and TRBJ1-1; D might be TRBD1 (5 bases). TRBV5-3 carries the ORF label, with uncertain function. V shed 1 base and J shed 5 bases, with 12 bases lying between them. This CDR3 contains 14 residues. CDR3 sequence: CARSLNGGRTEAFF. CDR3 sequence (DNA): TGTGCCAGAAGCTTGAACGGGGGGAGGACTGAAGCTTTCTTT.

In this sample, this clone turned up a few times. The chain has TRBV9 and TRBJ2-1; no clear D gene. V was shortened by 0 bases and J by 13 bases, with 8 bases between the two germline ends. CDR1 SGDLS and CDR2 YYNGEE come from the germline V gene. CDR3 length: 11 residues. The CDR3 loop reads CASSVDQTQFF. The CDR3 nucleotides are TGTGCCAGCAGCGTAGACCAAACACAGTTCTTC.

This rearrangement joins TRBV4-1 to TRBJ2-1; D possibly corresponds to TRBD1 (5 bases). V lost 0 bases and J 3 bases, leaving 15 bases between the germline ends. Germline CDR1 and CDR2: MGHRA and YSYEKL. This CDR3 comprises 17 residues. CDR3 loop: CASSQEEVLGDYNEQFF. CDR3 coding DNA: TGCGCCAGCAGCCAAGAAGAAGTTTTAGGGGACTACAATGAGCAGTTCTTC.

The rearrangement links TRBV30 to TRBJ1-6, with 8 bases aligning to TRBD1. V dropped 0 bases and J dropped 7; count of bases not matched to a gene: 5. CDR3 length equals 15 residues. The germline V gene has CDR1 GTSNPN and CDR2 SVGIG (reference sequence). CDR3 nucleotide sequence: TGTGCCTGGAGTGTACTGGACAGGGAAAATTCACCCCTCCACTTT. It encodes CAWSVLDRENSPLHF.

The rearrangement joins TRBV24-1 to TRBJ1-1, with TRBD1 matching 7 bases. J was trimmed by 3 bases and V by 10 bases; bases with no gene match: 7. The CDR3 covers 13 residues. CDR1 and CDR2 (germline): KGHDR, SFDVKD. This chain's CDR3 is CATAEGAYTEAFF. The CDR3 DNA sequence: TGTGCCACGGCCGAGGGGGCTTACACTGAAGCTTTCTTT.

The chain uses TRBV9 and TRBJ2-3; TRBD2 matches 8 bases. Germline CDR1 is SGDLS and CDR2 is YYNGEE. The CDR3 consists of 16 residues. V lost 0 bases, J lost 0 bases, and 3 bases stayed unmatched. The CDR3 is CASSVGRGASTDTQYF. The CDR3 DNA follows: TGTGCCAGCAGCGTAGGGCGGGGGGCTAGCACAGATACGCAGTATTTT.

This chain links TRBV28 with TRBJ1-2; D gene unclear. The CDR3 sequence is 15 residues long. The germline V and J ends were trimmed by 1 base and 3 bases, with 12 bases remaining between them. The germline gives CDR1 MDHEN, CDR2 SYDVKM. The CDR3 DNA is TGTGCCAGCAGTTTATATACATCCCCCTACTATGGCTACACCTTC. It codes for CASSLYTSPYYGYTF.

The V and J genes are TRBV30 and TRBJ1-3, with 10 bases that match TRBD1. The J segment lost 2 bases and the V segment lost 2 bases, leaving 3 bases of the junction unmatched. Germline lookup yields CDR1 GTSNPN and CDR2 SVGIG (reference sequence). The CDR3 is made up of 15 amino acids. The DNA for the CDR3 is TGTGCCTGGAGTAAGGGGACAGGGGCTGGAAACACCATATATTTT. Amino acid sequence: CAWSKGTGAGNTIYF.

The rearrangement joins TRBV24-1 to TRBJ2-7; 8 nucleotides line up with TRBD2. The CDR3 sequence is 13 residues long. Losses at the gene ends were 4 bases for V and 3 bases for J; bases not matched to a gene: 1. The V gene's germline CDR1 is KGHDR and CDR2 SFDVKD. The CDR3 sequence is CATSDRGGYEQYV. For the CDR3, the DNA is TGTGCCACCAGTGACCGGGGGGGCTACGAGCAGTACGTC.

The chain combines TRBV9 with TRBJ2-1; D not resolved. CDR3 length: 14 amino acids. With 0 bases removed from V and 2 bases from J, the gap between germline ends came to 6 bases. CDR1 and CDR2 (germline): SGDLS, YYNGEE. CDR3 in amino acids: CASSVASAYNEQFF. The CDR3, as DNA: TGTGCCAGCAGCGTAGCCTCGGCCTACAATGAGCAGTTCTTC.

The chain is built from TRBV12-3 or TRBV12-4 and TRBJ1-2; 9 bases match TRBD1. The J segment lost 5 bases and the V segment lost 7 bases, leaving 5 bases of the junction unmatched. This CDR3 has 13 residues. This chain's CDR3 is CASTLQGAYGYTF. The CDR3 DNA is TGTGCCAGCACCCTACAGGGGGCTTATGGCTACACCTTC.

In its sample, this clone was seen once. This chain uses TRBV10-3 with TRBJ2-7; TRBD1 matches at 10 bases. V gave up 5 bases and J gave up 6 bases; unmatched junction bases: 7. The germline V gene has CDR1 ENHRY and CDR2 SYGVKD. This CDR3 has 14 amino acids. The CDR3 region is CAISQDRGGGEQYF. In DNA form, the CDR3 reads TGTGCCATCAGTCAGGACAGGGGGGGAGGCGAGCAGTACTTC.

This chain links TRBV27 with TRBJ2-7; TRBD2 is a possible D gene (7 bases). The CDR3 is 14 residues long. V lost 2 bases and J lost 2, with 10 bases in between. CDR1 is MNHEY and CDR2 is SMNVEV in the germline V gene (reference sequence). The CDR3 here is CASSLRGGAYEQYV. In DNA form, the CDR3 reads TGTGCCAGCAGTTTAAGGGGGGGCGCCTACGAGCAGTACGTC.

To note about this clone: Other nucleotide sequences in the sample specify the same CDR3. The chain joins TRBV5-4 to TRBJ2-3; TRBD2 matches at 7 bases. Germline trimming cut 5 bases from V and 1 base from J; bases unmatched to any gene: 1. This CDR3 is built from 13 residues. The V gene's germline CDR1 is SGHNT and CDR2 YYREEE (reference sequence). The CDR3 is CASSLAGTDTQYF. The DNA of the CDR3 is TGTGCCAGCAGTCTAGCGGGCACAGATACGCAGTATTTT.

The CDR3 nucleotides are TGTGCCAGCAGCAGACAACGTCCGGGATGGGGCTACGAGCAGTACTTC. Its translation is CASSRQRPGWGYEQYF. The V call is TRBV21-1, the J call TRBJ2-7; the table's D call TRBD2 went unverified against the DNA. TRBV21-1 is flagged as a pseudogene. CDR3 length: 16 amino acids.

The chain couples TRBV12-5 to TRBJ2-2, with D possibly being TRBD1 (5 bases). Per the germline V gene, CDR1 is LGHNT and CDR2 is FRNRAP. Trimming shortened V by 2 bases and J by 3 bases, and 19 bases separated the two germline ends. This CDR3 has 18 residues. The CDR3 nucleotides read TGTGCTAGTGGTTTGCCTACATCAGGGAATAGGGACACCGGGGAGCTGTTTTTT. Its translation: CASGLPTSGNRDTGELFF.

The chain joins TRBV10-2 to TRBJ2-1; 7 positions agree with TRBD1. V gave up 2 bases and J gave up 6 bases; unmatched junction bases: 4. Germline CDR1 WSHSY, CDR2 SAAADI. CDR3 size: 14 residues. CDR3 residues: CASSEGTVGNEQFF. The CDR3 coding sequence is TGCGCCAGCAGTGAGGGGACAGTGGGCAATGAGCAGTTCTTC.